This T cell receptor beta chain was documented in a study of metastatic and nonmetastatic thyroid tumors. Study-wide background: Repertoire comparisons spanned blood and tumor or nodule tissue from malignant and benign thyroid patients.

There were no patients who had received any treatment before thyroid surgery. In the original analysis: What underpinned the distant-metastasis classifier for papillary thyroid cancer was the set of CDR3 differences across clinicopathological groups. TCRdb recomputed clones from the PCR reads via MiXCR. These V and J calls derive from TCRdb rather than the authors' analysis. The sample records 20,000 or so clones, approximately 23% being singletons. As for this clone: Antigen: not known.

Notes on the study in general: Significantly greater TCR beta diversity was reportedly found in malignant thyroid tumors than in benign nodules (in blood and tumor).

The J segment lost 4 bases and the V segment lost 2 bases, leaving 7 bases of the junction unmatched. The CDR3 spans 16 residues. The germline V gene encodes CDR1 MNHNS and CDR2 SASEGT. The rearrangement uses TRBV6-1 and TRBJ2-2; 7 nucleotides line up with TRBD2. The material sequenced was tumor tissue. This sequence was found in a female donor with papillary thyroid cancer or a benign thyroid nodule (not recorded which). Some clones in this sample may be carry-over from other donors' samples. The CDR3 protein is CASSERPSGTTGELFF. The CDR3 bases are TGTGCCAGCAGTGAACGGCCTAGCGGTACCACCGGGGAGCTGTTTTTT.